This TCR beta chain was retrieved from a study of T cell responses to AZD1222 COVID-19 vaccine. As concerns this clone: What it binds is not known.

The V gene lost 1 base and the J gene lost 4 bases, with 10 bases spanning the gap. CDR3 length equals 14 residues. Germline loops: CDR1 SGHVS, CDR2 FQNEAQ. Study results and limitations: Spike regions recognized by vaccine-associated CD4 TCRs spanned the protein, led by 160-218 and 743-854.

The assay was immunoSEQ multiplex PCR, and TCRdb's table has in-frame clones only and misses some. The sample lists 130,000 or so clones, less than 95% occurring once. The specimen comprised peripheral blood, sampled on day 0 of AZD1222 vaccination. This sequence was found in an adult in good health. The chain recombines TRBV7-8 with TRBJ1-1; D perhaps matches TRBD1 (5 bases). The CDR3 nucleotides are TGTGCCAGCAGCTTAGTTGAGCAGGGCACTGAAGCTTTCTTT. It codes for CASSLVEQGTEAFF.